A single sample is the source of the 24 T cell receptor beta chains below, sequenced in a study of T cells in localized non-small cell lung cancer. TCRdb's table, derived via immunoSEQ multiplex PCR, lists solely in-frame clones and lacks some. The sample has some 39,000 clones, just over 85% seen once. Material: peripheral blood mononuclear cells, obtained before any cancer treatment. These receptor sequences come from a male donor older than 55 with stage II lung adenocarcinoma.

The chain employs TRBV2 and TRBJ1-3; D ambiguous. V was shortened by 6 bases and J by 0 bases, with 9 bases between the two germline ends. The V gene's germline CDR1 is SNHLY and CDR2 FYNNEI. The length of the CDR3 is 14 residues. CDR3 region: CASRFGVSGNTIYF. DNA for the CDR3: TGTGCCAGCAGATTCGGGGTCTCTGGAAACACCATATATTTT.

The rearrangement uses TRBV6-4 and TRBJ2-5, with D uncertain. The CDR3 is made up of 17 amino acids. V lost 7 bases and J 2 bases, leaving 23 bases between the germline ends. Germline V gives CDR1 MRHNA, CDR2 SNTAGT. CDR3 coding DNA: TGTGCCAGCAATACTCTCGGTCTCCACGTAACTCAAGAGACCCAGTACTTC. Its translation is CASNTLGLHVTQETQYF.

V is TRBV29-1 and J is TRBJ2-4; possible D gene TRBD1, 6 bases. CDR1 is SQVTM, CDR2 ANQGSEA, per germline. This CDR3 spans 11 amino acids. Trimming left V 3 bases short and J 7 bases short, with 7 bases between. As DNA, the CDR3 is TGCAGCGTTGAGAGGGGGAACATTCAGTACTTC. Its translation: CSVERGNIQYF.

The chain is built from TRBV19 and TRBJ1-2, with 8 bases matching TRBD1. The CDR3 has 13 residues. Losses at the gene ends were 7 bases for V and 5 bases for J; bases not matched to a gene: 6. Germline V gene lookup returns CDR1 LNHDA and CDR2 SQIVND (reference sequence). The CDR3 DNA sequence: TGTGCCAGTAACAGGGGGGTACGATATGGCTACACCTTC. Translated: CASNRGVRYGYTF.

On this clone: Germline and junction disagree at one end, which may indicate a read error. Other DNA sequences of this sample code for an identical CDR3. This chain uses TRBV6-5 with TRBJ2-2, with TRBD1 matching 8 bases. The CDR3 has 16 amino acids. Per the germline V gene, CDR1 is MNHEY and CDR2 is SVGAGI. The DNA for the CDR3 is TGCGCCAGCAGTTTCGACAGGGGAATAAGCACCGGGGAGCTGTTTTTT. It translates to CASSFDRGISTGELFF.

The V call is TRBV10-1, the J call TRBJ2-7, with 9 bases fitting TRBD2. J was trimmed by 2 bases and V by 0 bases; bases with no gene match: 2. CDR1 is WNHNN, CDR2 SYGVQD, per germline (reference sequence). The CDR3 has 15 amino acids. CDR3 sequence reads: CASSESASGTYEQYF. DNA of the CDR3: TGCGCCAGCAGTGAGTCGGCTAGCGGGACCTACGAGCAGTACTTC.

The chain has TRBV6-6 and TRBJ1-2, with D perhaps matching TRBD1 (5 bases). CDR3 length: 15 residues. V was pared by 2 bases and J by 4 bases, with 14 bases between. The germline V gene has CDR1 MNHNY and CDR2 SVGAGI (reference sequence). CDR3 residues: CASSYGVGGAYGYTF. The CDR3 region has the DNA TGTGCCAGCAGTTACGGTGTGGGGGGAGCCTATGGCTACACCTTC.

This clone was seen once. The J gene is TRBJ1-5, the V gene TRBV27, with no clear D. With 2 bases removed from V and 0 bases from J, the gap between germline ends came to 8 bases. Germline CDR1 MNHEY, CDR2 SMNVEV (reference sequence). This CDR3 comprises 15 residues. CDR3 DNA: TGTGCCAGCAGTTTAAACCGAGATAGCAATCAGCCCCAGCATTTT. This sequence encodes CASSLNRDSNQPQHF.

The chain couples TRBV5-1 to TRBJ1-1, with D possibly matching TRBD1 (6 bases). The CDR3 sequence is 13 residues long. V was clipped by 5 bases and J by 1 base, with 9 bases between them. Per germline, CDR1 SGHRS and CDR2 YFSETQ. CDR3 sequence reads: CASSWTENTEAFF. In DNA, the CDR3 is TGCGCCAGCAGTTGGACAGAGAACACTGAAGCTTTCTTT. The full variable domain, its missing parts supplied by reference TRBV5-1 and TRBJ1-1, is KAGVTQTPRYLIKTRGQQVTLSCSPISGHRSVSWYQQTPGQGLQFLFEYFSETQRNKGNFPGRFSGRQFSNSRSEMNVSTLELGDSALYLCASSWTENTEAFFGQGTRLTVV.

V gene TRBV14 combines with J gene TRBJ2-7; D unresolved. V lost 4 bases, J lost 2 bases, and 15 bases lay in between. This CDR3 is 15 amino acids long. Germline CDR1 reads SGHDN; CDR2 reads FVKESK. In DNA, the CDR3 is TGTGCCAGCAGCCCGCAGGCCTTTAAAACCTACGAGCAGTACTTC. This translates into CASSPQAFKTYEQYF. Based on the CDR3 plus reference TRBV14 and TRBJ2-7, the full variable domain is EAGVTQFPSHSVIEKGQTVTLRCDPISGHDNLYWYRRVMGKEIKFLLHFVKESKQDESGMPNNRFLAERTGGTYSTLKVQPAELEDSGVYFCASSPQAFKTYEQYFGPGTRLTVT.

The chain combines TRBV7-6 with TRBJ1-5, with 7 bases aligning to TRBD1. V shed 5 bases and J 6 bases; nucleotides not matched to a gene: 4. Looked up from germline, CDR1 is SGHVS and CDR2 is FNYEAQ. This CDR3 contains 13 residues. This CDR3 is CASSGGTAQPQHF. Here the CDR3 DNA reads TGTGCCAGCAGCGGCGGGACAGCTCAGCCCCAGCATTTT.

The chain links TRBV29-1 to TRBJ2-7, with 8 bases identical to TRBD1. The CDR3 has 11 amino acids. Germline CDR1 and CDR2: SQVTM and ANQGSEA. V was pared by 7 bases and J by 4 bases, with 3 bases of the junction left unmatched. Written as DNA, the CDR3 is TGCAGCGCGACAGGGGATTACGAGCAGTACTTC. This codes for CSATGDYEQYF.

The chain employs TRBV10-3 and TRBJ1-1; 8 nucleotides align to TRBD1. Germline CDR1 ENHRY, CDR2 SYGVKD. The CDR3 length is 14 residues. Unmatched junction bases numbered 7, after V lost 10 bases and J lost 0 bases. The CDR3 DNA reads TGTGCCAGCGGGACAGGCGTCATGAACACTGAAGCTTTCTTT. Its translation: CASGTGVMNTEAFF.

The chain joins TRBV4-3 to TRBJ2-2, with D possibly being TRBD1 (5 bases). Trimming removed 0 bases from V and 6 bases from J, with 14 bases in between. The CDR3 runs to 16 residues. Germline values: CDR1 LGHNA, CDR2 YSLEER. CDR3 sequence reads: CASSQEVGRLAGELFF. Written as DNA, the CDR3 is TGCGCCAGCAGCCAAGAAGTGGGGCGCCTGGCCGGGGAGCTGTTTTTT.

V gene TRBV5-1 combines with J gene TRBJ1-2; 7 bases line up with TRBD1. The CDR3 is 14 residues long. V lost 0 bases to trimming and J lost 2 bases; unmatched junction nucleotides: 1. Germline V CDR1 and CDR2: SGHRS, YFSETQ. CDR3 sequence: CASSLGDSNYGYTF. Here the CDR3 DNA reads TGCGCCAGCAGCTTGGGGGACAGCAACTATGGCTACACCTTC.

This clone was picked up a small number of times. The V and J genes are TRBV9 and TRBJ1-2; TRBD1 might be the D (5 bases). V lost 7 bases to trimming and J lost 1 base, with 17 bases between them. Germline values: CDR1 SGDLS, CDR2 YYNGEE. The CDR3 loop spans 15 amino acids. DNA of the CDR3: TGTGCCAGCTCCTCCGAGGGGCAGATTAACTATGGCTACACCTTC. Translated: CASSSEGQINYGYTF.

As to this clone: Germline is not matched at one junction end, which may reflect a read error. The chain couples TRBV19 to TRBJ2-1, with D perhaps matching TRBD1 (6 bases). Germline values: CDR1 LNHDA, CDR2 SQIVND (reference sequence). The CDR3 loop spans 12 amino acids. The CDR3 protein is CASSLIRQEPFF. In DNA form, the CDR3 reads TGTGCCAGTAGCCTCATAAGACAGGAGCCGTTCTTC.

This chain links TRBV9 with TRBJ2-2; D not certain. In germline, CDR1 is SGDLS, CDR2 YYNGEE. This CDR3 spans 15 amino acids. The V end was cut by 4 bases, the J end by 0 bases, with 10 bases between. CDR3 nucleotide sequence: TGTGCCAGCAGCCCCCGGGCCTCGAACACCGGGGAGCTGTTTTTT. Its translation is CASSPRASNTGELFF.

The chain uses TRBV19 and TRBJ2-2; tentatively, D is TRBD1 or TRBD2 (5 bases each). The CDR3 extends over 15 amino acids. Trimming pared 8 bases from V and 2 bases from J, leaving 15 bases between. Germline CDR1 reads LNHDA; CDR2 reads SQIVND (reference sequence). CDR3 amino acids: CASSEGRSNTGELFF. CDR3 bases: TGTGCCAGTTCAGAGGGGCGATCTAACACCGGGGAGCTGTTTTTT.

This clone was seen just once. The rearrangement links TRBV6-1 to TRBJ2-1; the D gene could be TRBD1 or TRBD2 (6 bases each). Per germline, CDR1 MNHNS and CDR2 SASEGT. Trimming left V 2 bases short and J 7 bases short, with 18 bases between. The CDR3 consists of 16 residues. The DNA for the CDR3 is TGTGCCAGCAGTGAAAGCCCGGGGGCTGAATGGAATGAGCAGTTCTTC. It encodes CASSESPGAEWNEQFF.

This sequence joins TRBV14 and TRBJ1-1; unclear D gene. Germline loops: CDR1 SGHDN, CDR2 FVKESK. The CDR3 has 15 amino acids. With 4 bases removed from V and 0 bases from J, the gap between germline ends came to 12 bases. The CDR3 here is CASSLMTPLNTEAFF. As DNA, the CDR3 is TGTGCCAGCAGCCTTATGACACCTTTGAACACTGAAGCTTTCTTT.

This chain uses TRBV5-3 with TRBJ2-7, with D unclear. TRBV5-3 is given ORF status, its function remaining uncertain. This CDR3 region has 15 residues. V dropped 0 bases and J dropped 2 bases, with 12 bases sitting between them. CDR3 DNA sequence: TGTGCCAGAAGCTTGGGAAGGCGGCGCGCCTACGAGCAGTACTTC. As protein: CARSLGRRRAYEQYF.

CDR3 coding DNA: TGTGCCCGGGGGGGTGTCTCTGGAAACACCATATATTTT. It encodes CARGGVSGNTIYF. The rearrangement links TRBV30 to TRBJ1-3, with a possible D match to TRBD1 (5 bases). Looked up from germline, CDR1 is GTSNPN and CDR2 is SVGIG (reference sequence). Between the trimmed V and J ends, which lost 8 bases and 0 bases, there was a span of 11 bases. The length of the CDR3 is 13 residues.

The J gene is TRBJ1-2, the V gene TRBV7-9; D possibly corresponds to TRBD1 (6 bases). The CDR3 is 13 amino acids. Trimming removed 0 bases from V and 8 bases from J, with 10 bases in between. CDR1 and CDR2 (germline): SEHNR, FQNEAQ (reference sequence). This CDR3 reads CASSLAGGRGYTF. CDR3 coding DNA: TGTGCCAGCAGCTTAGCAGGGGGGCGCGGCTACACCTTC.